A selection of T cell receptor beta chains follows, all from one sample in a study of blood T cell repertoires in COVID-19. Assay used: immunoSEQ multiplex PCR; TCRdb lists only in-frame clones, some missing. The table lists about 280,000 clones, around 93% of them singletons. The sequenced sample consisted of PBMCs or T cells enriched from blood (not recorded which). These TCRs come from a man in his forties who had been exposed to COVID-19. The CDR3 runs from the conserved cysteine through the conserved F or W.

TRBV5-6	TRBJ1-5	CASSNLRTGGNQPQHF
TRBV2	TRBJ1-1	CASRAGANTEAFF
TRBV9	TRBJ1-2	CASSARLSGTTDGYTF
TRBV5-1	TRBJ1-1	CASSRSGQGGTEAFF
TRBV10-2	TRBJ1-5	CASTSFRDSNQPQHF
TRBV9	TRBJ2-1	CASGGVLESYNEQFF
TRBV11-2	TRBJ1-5	CASSKNSANQPQHF
TRBV6-1	TRBJ1-5	CASSERTVKNQPQHF
TRBV5-4	TRBJ2-5	CASSLVSDQETQYF
TRBV28	TRBJ1-1	CASSFTTGRAFF
TRBV28	TRBJ1-3	CASRREVGNTIYF
TRBV7-6	TRBJ1-1	CASSLFQENTEAFF
TRBV5-1	TRBJ1-1	CASSSDRQDTEAFF
TRBV27	TRBJ2-7	CASSLETGSISEQYF
TRBV12-5	TRBJ2-3	CASGLGPTGVDTQYF
TRBV2	TRBJ1-2	CARGTGGNGGYGYTF
TRBV6-5	TRBJ1-2	CASTPEGDPYGYTF
TRBV19	TRBJ2-3	CASSISGATADTQYF
TRBV14	TRBJ2-1	CASSHHSRGNAVGEQFF
TRBV5-6	TRBJ1-5	CASSSFSRLFNQPQHF
TRBV2	TRBJ2-3	CASNQVVRVDTQYF
TRBV6-2/TRBV6-3	TRBJ1-2	CASSTNRVDGYTF
TRBV6-5	TRBJ1-3	CASSYSRFGNTIYF
TRBV7-9	TRBJ1-1	CASSFTGVGTEAFF
TRBV6-5	TRBJ2-1	CVSGRATEQFF
TRBV28	TRBJ1-5	CASTRPRDRQPQHF
TRBV11-2	TRBJ1-2	CASSLSDYGYTF
TRBV19	TRBJ1-5	CASTPAGGRQPQHF
TRBV27	TRBJ1-2	CASSPNPQPAIYGYTF
TRBV5-4	TRBJ2-5	CASSPSGGETQYF
TRBV14	TRBJ1-5	CASSQENTSNQPQHF
TRBV28	TRBJ1-1	CASRDGGTEAFF
TRBV9	TRBJ2-3	CASSVGLAGADTQYF
TRBV18	TRBJ2-5	CASSPKLSSETQYF
TRBV7-3	TRBJ2-3	CASSPTPSGSIADTQYF
TRBV28	TRBJ2-7	CASSFQDTGKGYF
TRBV10-1	TRBJ2-2	CASSREAGANTGELFF